This T cell receptor (beta chain) was sequenced for a study of CDR3 diversity in severe acne (dated by TCRdb to about 2019). The CDR3 length is 14 residues, termini included. Only the CDR3 part of the read is kept: 42 bases, read in frame from the first base. The germline V gene (reference sequence) provides CDR1 GTSNPN and CDR2 SVGIG. On this clonotype itself: The clone's antigen remains unknown. No conserved phenylalanine or tryptophan ends this CDR3, so it is likely a read error.

Library prep was done by PCR. The listed sequencing device is Illumina HiSeq 2000. TCRdb trimmed the raw reads at Q25, called clones with MiXCR and kept productive beta chains. Rows are unified per CDR3 protein, each entry keeping the most common DNA and genes. In this sample the table shows around 100,000 distinct CDR3 sequences, 51% of which occur a single time. The ten largest clones capture 9.5% to 15% of the sample. The rearranged chain carries TRBV30 and TRBJ2-7; no D gene call is confident. The source material was blood. This sequence was found in a male donor with acne. The CDR3 loop reads CAWSLTPSSYVQYL. The DNA sequence reads TGTGCCTGGAGTTTAACCCCTAGTTCCTACGTGCAGTACCTC.